This T cell receptor beta chain appears in the sequencing data of a study of naive and memory T cell subsets. Both TRBC1 and TRBC2 were covered by a beta constant-region primer of two equimolar oligonucleotides. Four rounds of PCR amplified the ligated cDNA using nested alpha and beta constant-region primers plus SP2. Ligation attached a single-stranded oligonucleotide with a 12-nucleotide UMI and the SP2 primer to the cDNA 3' end. TCRdb passed the UMI-ligation and nested PCR reads through MiXCR, listing each CDR3 protein once. Seen here are more than 95,000 distinct CDR3 sequences, roughly 14% observed once, and the top ten hold roughly 2.8%. From the second PCR step, alpha and beta chains were amplified apart. Germline V gene data show CDR1 as SQVTM and CDR2 as ANQGSEA. The CDR3 consists of 16 residues. Trimming took off 3 bases at V and 4 bases at J, with 21 bases between the two ends. Study findings and constraints: There was no ground truth to check naive and memory subset results. A few larger clonotypes appeared in naive repertoires, especially CD8, possibly memory cells re-expressing CD45RA.

This clonotype was recorded a few times. Its antigen is not identified. This sequence was found in a human donor in good health. The sequencing input was naive CD8+ T cells from blood. The chain uses TRBV29-1 and TRBJ1-2; no reliable D call. CDR3 region: CSVDAPGPHAGYGYTF. The CDR3 DNA sequence: TGCAGCGTTGACGCGCCTGGTCCCCACGCTGGCTATGGCTACACCTTC.